This T cell receptor (beta chain) was sequenced in a study of PD-1 blockade in classical Hodgkin lymphoma (dated by TCRdb to the early 2020s). For the wider study: Nivolumab dosing was 3 mg/kg intravenously every 2 weeks, continuing until either disease progression or unacceptable toxicity. The study used CyTOF and TCR beta sequencing to define a peripheral blood immune signature of response to PD-1 blockade in classical Hodgkin lymphoma.

Genomic DNA was isolated using the Qiagen DNeasy kit from unsorted PBMCs as well as from negatively selected CD4+ and CD8+ fractions. TCR beta CDR3 regions were amplified by immunoSEQ multiplex PCR using primers annealing to V and J segments. Amplification bias was minimized using a synthetic immune receptor repertoire, and residual bias was removed computationally after sequencing. The study's own analysis went as follows. Repertoire diversity was quantified as the Shannon entropy index using custom Python scripts. The unsorted, CD4+ and CD8+ repertoires were each analyzed separately, with the exception of combined analyses, where CD4+ and CD8+ sequences were merged in silico. Clonal expansion was defined as at least a 2-fold frequency increase after treatment relative to C1D1, with a pseudocount of 0.5 for undetected baseline clones. Singleton clones were defined as clones with 0 or 1 copy at C1D1, and non-singleton clones were defined as clones with 2 or more copies. Clones expanded in unsorted samples were annotated as CD4+, CD8+ or unknown by matching protein sequences in sorted samples from the same patient. Wilcoxon tests on paired samples were used to test changes in diversity from C1D1 to C4D1. TCRdb re-hosts the immuneACCESS table, in-frame sequences only. Its copies lack some clones; in the studies checked, an unresolved V gene accounts for under half of them, and the cause for the rest is not known. V, J and clone size derive from that table, while D and trimming were established from the DNA sequence. Present in this sample are 45,000 to 55,000 clones, 65% to 80% of which were seen just once. The ten biggest clones cover around 12% of the sample.

Broader findings and caveats from the paper: Baseline TCR diversity was reported as lower in newly diagnosed patients than in healthy donors, and lower still in relapsed/refractory patients. The study covered only a single clinical trial cohort, and the causes of the repertoire differences, possibly disease activity or prior therapy, were still not defined. Among trial patients, those achieving complete response had baseline diversity similar to that of newly diagnosed patients, while diversity was significantly lower in partial responders and progressors. Lower diversity was seen in patients whose nivolumab began less than 1 year after ASCT, and these patients were left out of later analyses so that immune reconstitution would not confound the results. A significant rise by C4D1 was seen in CD4+ but not CD8+ TCR diversity (p=0.0027 vs p=0.16), with the rise being most apparent in complete responders (p=0.02).

For this clone: Its antigen is currently not known. No base-level quality is on record; no much larger clone is a single base apart.

The label giving this sample's time point can be read as: cycle 4 day 1 (C4D1), after less than 7 weeks of nivolumab. Every trial patient had relapsed after autologous stem cell transplantation, and cohorts A, B and C differed in prior brentuximab vedotin exposure. A total of under 70 patients with relapsed/refractory classical Hodgkin lymphoma made up the trial cohort, and each patient's best overall response was complete response, partial response or progressive disease. Single-agent nivolumab was administered to trial patients in the multi-cohort phase II CheckMate 205 trial. Best overall response was determined by an independent review committee according to the 2007 International Working Group response criteria. Trial PBMCs were collected immediately before nivolumab initiation (C1D1) and during therapy at cycle 2 day 1 and cycle 4 day 1. Peripheral blood was collected in 8 mL Vacutainer Cell Preparation Tubes, from which PBMCs were isolated by centrifugation and then cryopreserved.

Including the terminal cysteine and phenylalanine, the CDR3 comprises 15 residues. Left in the record is the CDR3 DNA by itself, 45 bases read in frame from the first base. CDR1 and CDR2 are read off the germline V gene as SGHTA and FQGNSA. For this chain, trimming is 0 bases at the V end and 8 bases at the J end, and the number of junction bases without a gene match is 5. This chain joins TRBV7-2 to TRBJ2-7; the central 12 bases match TRBD2. The source was peripheral blood mononuclear cells (PBMCs), collected before the fourth cycle of nivolumab. This TCR derives from a human donor with classical Hodgkin lymphoma. The DNA sequence follows: TGTGCCAGCAGCTTAGCGCCTAGCGGGAGGGCCCAGCAGTACTTC. It is translated as CASSLAPSGRAQQYF.